Below, 9 T cell receptor beta chains from the same sample are listed, as sequenced in a study of blood T cell repertoires in COVID-19. Repertoires were generated with immunoSEQ multiplex PCR, while TCRdb's copy carries only in-frame clones and drops some. The repertoire holds hundreds of thousands of clones, with roughly nine tenths as singletons. Source material: PBMCs or T cells enriched from blood (not recorded which). These receptors were collected from a woman in her late teens or twenties who had recovered from COVID-19.

The chain carries TRBV9 and TRBJ2-3, with D possibly being TRBD2 (5 bases). V lost 4 bases, J lost 2 bases, and 14 bases lay in between. Germline-derived CDR1 and CDR2 are SGDLS and YYNGEE. CDR3 length: 15 amino acids. The DNA of the CDR3 is TGTGCCAGCAGCCCGCGGGTCCAAAACACAGATACGCAGTATTTT. This translates into CASSPRVQNTDTQYF.

The chain employs TRBV12-3 or TRBV12-4 and TRBJ1-6; TRBD1 might be the D (5 bases). V shed 2 bases and J shed 8 bases, with 7 bases lying between them. The CDR3 consists of 13 residues. The CDR3 DNA sequence: TGTGCCAGCAGTTTATCGGGGGATTCACCCCTCCACTTT. Its protein is CASSLSGDSPLHF.

This chain links TRBV28 with TRBJ1-2; tentative D call: TRBD1 (6 bases). CDR3 size: 15 residues. Trimming took 4 bases from V and 5 from J, leaving 17 bases between them. Looked up from germline, CDR1 is MDHEN and CDR2 is SYDVKM. The CDR3 region has the DNA TGTGCCAGCAGTTCCGCCGCGGGGGCTCGGTATGGCTACACCTTC. As protein: CASSSAAGARYGYTF.

CDR3 loop: CASSSGQGLKTNTEAFF. Written as DNA, the CDR3 is TGTGCCAGCAGCTCTGGACAGGGGCTTAAAACAAACACTGAAGCTTTCTTT. This chain joins TRBV7-9 and TRBJ1-1, with 9 bases aligning to TRBD1. This CDR3 has 17 residues. CDR1 SEHNR and CDR2 FQNEAQ come from the germline V gene (reference sequence). V shed 4 bases, J shed 2 bases, and the junction held 11 bases outside the gene matches.

The gene calls are TRBV10-3 and TRBJ2-7, with 10 bases aligning to TRBD2. The CDR3 spans 18 residues. V lost 3 bases, J lost 2 bases, and 13 bases stayed unmatched. Germline V lookup: CDR1 ENHRY, CDR2 SYGVKD. As DNA, the CDR3 is TGTGCCATCAGTGATACTAGCGGGGTGAAATCAGACCCCTACGAGCAGTACTTC. Protein sequence: CAISDTSGVKSDPYEQYF.

The rearrangement links TRBV5-1 to TRBJ1-2; 9 bases fit TRBD1. V lost 3 bases to trimming and J lost 1 base; unmatched junction nucleotides: 4. This CDR3 contains 15 residues. Germline loops: CDR1 SGHRS, CDR2 YFSETQ. In nucleotides, the CDR3 is TGCGCCAGCAGCTCCGGGACAGGGTTTAACTATGGCTACACCTTC. Translated, it gives CASSSGTGFNYGYTF.

This clone was counted between two and nine times. This chain connects TRBV30 to TRBJ1-6; D unresolved. V lost 0 bases and J 0 bases, leaving 6 bases between the germline ends. CDR1 and CDR2 (germline): GTSNPN, SVGIG (reference sequence). The CDR3 extends over 15 amino acids. The CDR3 nucleotides read TGTGCCTGGAGTGTTGGGAGCTCCTATAATTCACCCCTCCACTTT. This codes for CAWSVGSSYNSPLHF. The variable domain in full, with the rest retrieved from reference TRBV30 and TRBJ1-6, is SQTIHQWPATLVQPVGSPLSLECTVEGTSNPNLYWYRQAAGRGLQLLFYSVGIGQISSEVPQNLSASRPQDRQFILSSKKLLLSDSGFYLCAWSVGSSYNSPLHFGNGTRLTVT.

The V and J genes are TRBV29-1 and TRBJ2-3, with 14 bases lining up with TRBD2. J was trimmed by 2 bases and V by 5 bases; bases with no gene match: 21. The CDR3 length is 21 residues. The V gene's germline CDR1 is SQVTM and CDR2 ANQGSEA. DNA for the CDR3: TGCAGCGTTCCGGTCCTGGTTTCAGGACTAGCGGGGGGAGGATACACAGATACGCAGTATTTT. Protein sequence: CSVPVLVSGLAGGGYTDTQYF.

V and J are TRBV2 and TRBJ1-4; the D gene is possibly TRBD1 (5 bases). V lost 4 bases and J lost 8, with 5 bases in between. Per the germline V gene, CDR1 is SNHLY and CDR2 is FYNNEI. CDR3 length equals 11 residues. For the CDR3, the DNA is TGTGCCAGCAGTGGACAGGAAAAACTGTTTTTT. Protein product: CASSGQEKLFF.